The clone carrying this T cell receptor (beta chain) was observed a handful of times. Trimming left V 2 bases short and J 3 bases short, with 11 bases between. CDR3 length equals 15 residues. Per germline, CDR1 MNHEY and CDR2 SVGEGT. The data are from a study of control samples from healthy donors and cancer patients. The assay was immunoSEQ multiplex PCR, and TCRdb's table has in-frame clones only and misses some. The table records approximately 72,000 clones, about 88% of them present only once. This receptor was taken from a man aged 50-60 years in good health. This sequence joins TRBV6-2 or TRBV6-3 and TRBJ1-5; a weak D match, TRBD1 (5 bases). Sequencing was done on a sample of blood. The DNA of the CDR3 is TGTGCCAGCAGTTACGTCCAGGGAAACAATCAGCCCCAGCATTTT. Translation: CASSYVQGNNQPQHF.